This note documents a single TCR beta chain sequence. The data were obtained in a study of blood T cell repertoires in COVID-19. Study information: From the United States, Italy and Spain came samples of acute and convalescent COVID-19. In each case, the material was cDNA or gDNA derived from T cells, B-cell-depleted T cells, or PBMCs.

CDR1 and CDR2 (germline): LGHNA, YNFKEQ. V dropped 4 bases and J dropped 3 bases, with 7 bases sitting between them. CDR3 length equals 13 residues. Authors' processing steps: Estimated nucleated cell counts came from reference gene primer amplification. Sequencing used immunoSEQ multiplex PCR; TCRdb keeps in-frame clones, though not all of them. The DNA gave D and trimming, while V, J and clone size come from that table. This table has 120,000 or so clones, around nine tenths appearing once. This receptor was obtained from a man aged 45-65 years with active COVID-19. The sequenced sample was peripheral blood. The rearrangement links TRBV4-2 to TRBJ2-1; D is unclear. CDR3 sequence (DNA): TGTGCCAGCAGCCGGAGCCTCTACAATGAGCAGTTCTTC. This translates into CASSRSLYNEQFF.